The following is a TCR beta chain sequence with its context. This record belongs to a study of OX40 agonist ivuxolimab in advanced cancers. Profiling relied on immunoSEQ multiplex PCR, and the TCRdb table lists in-frame clones only, not all of them. The sample yields about 66,000 clones, about 84% seen once. Per germline, CDR1 SGHDN and CDR2 FVKESK. V lost 0 bases to trimming and J lost 9 bases, with 26 bases between them. This CDR3 is 18 amino acids long. The TCR comes from an adult with an advanced solid tumor such as melanoma, head and neck, liver or kidney cancer. The chain recombines TRBV14 with TRBJ1-2, with TRBD1 as a possible D gene (5 bases). The input for sequencing was CD4+ or CD8+ T cells sorted from blood, taken in a trial of the OX40 agonist ivuxolimab. In nucleotides, the CDR3 is TGTGCCAGCAGCCAAGAAGCTACCCCTGTTGTCCGGGGGTTAAGCTACACCTTC. Translated, it gives CASSQEATPVVRGLSYTF.